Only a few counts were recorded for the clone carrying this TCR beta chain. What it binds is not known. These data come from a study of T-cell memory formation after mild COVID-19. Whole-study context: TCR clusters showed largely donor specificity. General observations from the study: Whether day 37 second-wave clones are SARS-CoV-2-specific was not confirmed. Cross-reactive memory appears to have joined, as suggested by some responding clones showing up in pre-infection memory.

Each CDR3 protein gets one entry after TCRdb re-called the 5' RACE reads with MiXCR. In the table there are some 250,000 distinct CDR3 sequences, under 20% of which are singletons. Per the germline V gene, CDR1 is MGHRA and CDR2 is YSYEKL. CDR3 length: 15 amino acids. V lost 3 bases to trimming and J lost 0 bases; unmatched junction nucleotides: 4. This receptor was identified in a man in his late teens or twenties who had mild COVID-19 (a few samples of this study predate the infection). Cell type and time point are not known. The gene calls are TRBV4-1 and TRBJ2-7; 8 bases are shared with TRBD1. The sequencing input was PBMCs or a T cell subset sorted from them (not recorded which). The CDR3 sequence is CASSQRQGFSYEQYF. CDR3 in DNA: TGCGCCAGCAGCCAGAGACAGGGGTTCTCCTACGAGCAGTACTTC.